This T cell receptor (beta chain) emerged from a study of blood T cell repertoires in COVID-19. Repertoires were generated with immunoSEQ multiplex PCR, while TCRdb's copy carries only in-frame clones and drops some. The sample records 150,000 to 200,000 clones, about 77% being singletons. This clone was counted between two and nine times. Trimming stripped 6 bases from V and 6 bases from J, with 9 bases between. CDR3 length equals 12 residues. Looked up from germline, CDR1 is LNHDA and CDR2 is SQIVND (reference sequence). The J gene is TRBJ1-5, the V gene TRBV19; D might be TRBD1 (5 bases). Sequencing was performed on PBMCs or T cells enriched from blood (not recorded which). The receptor's source is a woman between 45 and 60 years old with acute COVID-19. The CDR3 DNA sequence: TGTGCCAGTAGCACAAGGGGTCAGCCCCAGCATTTT. This translates into CASSTRGQPQHF.